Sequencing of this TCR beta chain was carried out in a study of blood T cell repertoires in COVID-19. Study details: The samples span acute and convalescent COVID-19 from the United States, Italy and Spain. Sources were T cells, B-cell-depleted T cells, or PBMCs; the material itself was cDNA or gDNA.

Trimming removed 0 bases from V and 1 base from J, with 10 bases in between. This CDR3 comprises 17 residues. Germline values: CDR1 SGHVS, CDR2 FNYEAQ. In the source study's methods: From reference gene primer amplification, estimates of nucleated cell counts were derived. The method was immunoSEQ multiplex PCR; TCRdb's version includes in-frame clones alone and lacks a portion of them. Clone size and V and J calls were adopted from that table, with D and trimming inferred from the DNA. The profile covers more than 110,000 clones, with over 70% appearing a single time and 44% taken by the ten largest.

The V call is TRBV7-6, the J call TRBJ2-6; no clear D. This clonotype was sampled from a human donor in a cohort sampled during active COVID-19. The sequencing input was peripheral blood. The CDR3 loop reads CASSLAPRASGANVLTF. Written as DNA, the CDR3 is TGTGCCAGCAGCTTAGCGCCTAGAGCGTCTGGGGCCAACGTCCTGACTTTC.